This TCR beta chain originates from a study of blood T cell repertoires in COVID-19. Clones were sequenced by immunoSEQ multiplex PCR, and TCRdb holds only the in-frame ones, with some missing. The sample carries 100,000 to 150,000 clones, roughly four fifths recorded once. CDR1 is SGHRS and CDR2 is YFSETQ in the germline V gene. CDR3 length equals 17 residues. The V and J ends lost 3 bases and 5 bases, in that order; junction bases with no gene match: 10. V gene TRBV5-1 combines with J gene TRBJ2-5; 13 nucleotides agree with TRBD2. The TCR sequence derives from a woman in her 70s with acute or convalescent COVID-19. The sequencing input was peripheral blood. The CDR3 here is CASSSSRTSGGKETQYF. The CDR3, as DNA: TGCGCCAGCAGCTCCTCTCGGACTAGCGGGGGCAAGGAGACCCAGTACTTC.